Below are 6 T cell receptor beta chains sequenced from a single sample in a study of CD8+ T cells in alopecia areata. RNA was isolated and reverse transcribed to cDNA, the sequencing template. Libraries were prepared by immunoSEQ multiplex PCR; TCRdb keeps only in-frame clonotypes and omits some of them. In the table there are roughly 200,000 clones, roughly 59% of which are singletons. The material sequenced was CD4+ T cells sorted from blood, taken at week 0. These TCRs come from a human donor with alopecia areata.

There are a few counts of this clone. This chain connects TRBV7-9 to TRBJ2-6; 7 bases map to TRBD1. Trimming removed 4 bases from V and 0 bases from J; junction bases left unmatched: 6. This CDR3 region has 17 residues. Germline CDR1 and CDR2: SEHNR and FQNEAQ (reference sequence). CDR3 bases: TGTGCCAGCAGCTCCGGGACAGTAAGCTCTGGGGCCAACGTCCTGACTTTC. Protein product: CASSSGTVSSGANVLTF.

This clone has a count of ten or more. This chain connects TRBV25-1 to TRBJ1-2, with D tentatively TRBD1 (6 bases). V was shortened by 3 bases and J by 6 bases, with 8 bases between the two germline ends. The CDR3 loop spans 12 amino acids. CDR1 and CDR2 from the germline V gene are MGHDK and SYGVNS. This CDR3 reads CASSEAGDGYTF. Written as DNA, the CDR3 is TGTGCCAGCAGTGAGGCAGGGGATGGCTACACCTTC.

This chain uses TRBV30 with TRBJ2-3, with 9 bases aligning to TRBD1. The CDR3 covers 15 residues. The germline CDR1 and CDR2 sequences are GTSNPN and SVGIG (reference sequence). Trimming took 2 bases from V and 3 from J; bases not matched to a gene: 6. The CDR3 reads CAWSNGDRETDTQYF. CDR3 sequence (DNA): TGTGCCTGGAGTAATGGGGACAGGGAGACAGATACGCAGTATTTT.

Note on this clone: Other DNA sequences in this sample translate to the same CDR3. The gene calls are TRBV20-1 and TRBJ1-1; unclear D gene. Germline V lookup: CDR1 DFQATT, CDR2 SNEGSKA (reference sequence). The V end was cut by 3 bases, the J end by 11 bases, with 10 bases between. The CDR3 loop spans 10 amino acids. DNA for the CDR3: TGCAGTGCTAGTCAAACAGAGGCTTTCTTT. As protein: CSASQTEAFF.

The chain couples TRBV10-3 to TRBJ1-5; possible D gene TRBD1, 5 bases. The germline V and J ends were trimmed by 8 bases and 4 bases, with 12 bases remaining between them. There are 13 residues in the CDR3. Germline V gives CDR1 ENHRY, CDR2 SYGVKD. DNA of the CDR3: TGTGCCATCTCTAGACAGAGTAATCAGCCCCAGCATTTT. Translated: CAISRQSNQPQHF.

The chain uses TRBV5-1 and TRBJ2-7; D may be TRBD2 (6 bases). The V end was cut by 0 bases, the J end by 2 bases, with 9 bases between. Looked up from germline, CDR1 is SGHRS and CDR2 is YFSETQ. The CDR3 extends over 14 amino acids. CDR3 sequence (DNA): TGCGCCAGCAGCTTGGCGGGGGAAACCTACGAGCAGTACTTC. Protein: CASSLAGETYEQYF. Combining the CDR3 with reference TRBV5-1 and TRBJ2-7 gives the whole variable domain KAGVTQTPRYLIKTRGQQVTLSCSPISGHRSVSWYQQTPGQGLQFLFEYFSETQRNKGNFPGRFSGRQFSNSRSEMNVSTLELGDSALYLCASSLAGETYEQYFGPGTRLTVT.